This T cell receptor (beta chain) came from a study of CD8 T cells in ankylosing spondylitis. Study-level findings and limits: Enrichment of disease-linked clones was reportedly significant in matched ankylosing spondylitis synovial fluid. There was a TCR beta motif, made of eight highly homologous variants, that appeared characteristic of ankylosing spondylitis blood. A number of the motif variants had already been described in reactive arthritis synovial fluid and blood.

Quantitative molecular-barcoded 5'-RACE generated the TCR beta libraries. TCRdb reprocessed the 5' RACE reads with MiXCR, giving one entry per CDR3 protein. The data show some 200,000 distinct CDR3 sequences, over 15% seen once. V lost 2 bases and J 2 bases, leaving 3 bases between the germline ends. The CDR3 consists of 12 residues. This clonotype came up many times. Its matching antigen is unknown. The chain is built from TRBV12-3 or TRBV12-4 and TRBJ2-5; D is unclear. The sequenced material came from blood, either unsorted or a sorted T cell fraction (not recorded which). This sequence originates from a male donor aged 10 to 35 with ankylosing spondylitis or in good health (not recorded which). The DNA of the CDR3 is TGTGCCAGCAGTTTAAGGCAAGAGACCCAGTACTTC. This encodes CASSLRQETQYF.